The T cell receptor (beta chain) under discussion was sequenced for a study of T cells in Graves' hyperthyroidism and ophthalmopathy. Amplified regions were TCR beta CDR3 sequences from RNA transcripts. TCR CDR3 regions were first amplified by RT-PCR with HTBI primers. One entry per CDR3 protein, called by TCRdb with MiXCR from the multiplex PCR reads. The table records approximately 32,000 distinct CDR3 sequences, around half of them present only once. V was pared by 3 bases and J by 2 bases, with 6 bases of the junction left unmatched. This CDR3 has 16 amino acids. Per the germline V gene, CDR1 is KGHDR and CDR2 is SFDVKD. Hyperthyroidism in the patients, aged 18 to 65, was newly diagnosed and under 2 months in duration. Extraction of PBMCs used roughly 9.6 ml of fresh peripheral blood.

The material sequenced was blood. The rearrangement joins TRBV24-1 to TRBJ2-3; 8 bases match TRBD2. This clonotype originated in a woman aged 45-65 years with Graves' hyperthyroidism that later progressed to Graves' ophthalmopathy. The DNA for the CDR3 is TGTGCCACCAGTGATGGTGGGACTAGAGTCACAGATACGCAGTATTTT. Its protein product is CATSDGGTRVTDTQYF.